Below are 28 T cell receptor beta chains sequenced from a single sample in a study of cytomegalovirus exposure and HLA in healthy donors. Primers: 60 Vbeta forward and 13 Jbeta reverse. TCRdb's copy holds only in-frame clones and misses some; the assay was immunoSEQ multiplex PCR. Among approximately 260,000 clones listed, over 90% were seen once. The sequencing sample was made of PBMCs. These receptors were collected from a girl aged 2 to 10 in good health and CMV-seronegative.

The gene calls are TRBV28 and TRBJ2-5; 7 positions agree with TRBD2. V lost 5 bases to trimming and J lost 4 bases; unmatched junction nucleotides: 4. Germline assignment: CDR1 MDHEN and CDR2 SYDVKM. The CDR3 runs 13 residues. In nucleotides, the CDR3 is TGTGCCAGCAGTACCGAGCGGGGAGAGACCCAGTACTTC. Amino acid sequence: CASSTERGETQYF.

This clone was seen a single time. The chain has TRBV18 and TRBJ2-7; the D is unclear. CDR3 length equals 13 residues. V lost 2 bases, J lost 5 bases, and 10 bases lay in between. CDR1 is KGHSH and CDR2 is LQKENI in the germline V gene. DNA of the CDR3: TGTGCCAGCTCACCAGTTGGGCGCAACGAGCAGTACTTC. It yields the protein CASSPVGRNEQYF.

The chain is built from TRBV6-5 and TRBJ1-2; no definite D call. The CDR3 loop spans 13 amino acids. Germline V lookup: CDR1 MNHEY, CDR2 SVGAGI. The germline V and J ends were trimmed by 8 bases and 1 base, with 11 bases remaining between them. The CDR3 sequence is CASAARINYGYTF. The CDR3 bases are TGTGCCAGCGCAGCGAGGATTAACTATGGCTACACCTTC.

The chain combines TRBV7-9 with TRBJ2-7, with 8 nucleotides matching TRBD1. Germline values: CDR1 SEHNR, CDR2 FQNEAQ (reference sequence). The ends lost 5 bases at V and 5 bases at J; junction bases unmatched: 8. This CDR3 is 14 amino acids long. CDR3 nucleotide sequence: TGTGCCAGCAGCGCTACAGGGGGTATGAACGAGCAGTACTTC. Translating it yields CASSATGGMNEQYF.

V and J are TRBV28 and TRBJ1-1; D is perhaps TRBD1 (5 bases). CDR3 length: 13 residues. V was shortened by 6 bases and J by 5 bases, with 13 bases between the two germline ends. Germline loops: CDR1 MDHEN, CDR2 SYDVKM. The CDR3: CASSIDSSTEAFF. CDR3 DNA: TGTGCCAGCAGCATCGACAGCTCAACTGAAGCTTTCTTT.

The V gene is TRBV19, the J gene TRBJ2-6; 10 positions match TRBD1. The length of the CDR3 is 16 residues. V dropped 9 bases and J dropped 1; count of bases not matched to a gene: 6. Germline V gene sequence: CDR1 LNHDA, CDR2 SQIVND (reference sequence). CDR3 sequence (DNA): TGTGCCAGCCGGGACAGGGGAATTTCTGGGGCCAACGTCCTGACTTTC. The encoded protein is CASRDRGISGANVLTF.

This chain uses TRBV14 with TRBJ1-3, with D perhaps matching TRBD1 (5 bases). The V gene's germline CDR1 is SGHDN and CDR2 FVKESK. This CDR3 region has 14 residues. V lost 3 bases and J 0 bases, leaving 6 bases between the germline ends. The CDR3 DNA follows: TGTGCCAGCAGCCAGGGACTCTCTGGAAACACCATATATTTT. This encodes CASSQGLSGNTIYF.

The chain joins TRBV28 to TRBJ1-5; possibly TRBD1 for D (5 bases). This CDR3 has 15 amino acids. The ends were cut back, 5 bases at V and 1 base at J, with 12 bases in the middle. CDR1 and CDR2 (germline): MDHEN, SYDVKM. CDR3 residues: CASSHQQASNQPQHF. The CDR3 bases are TGTGCCAGCAGTCATCAACAGGCAAGCAATCAGCCCCAGCATTTT. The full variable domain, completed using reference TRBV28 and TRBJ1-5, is DVKVTQSSRYLVKRTGEKVFLECVQDMDHENMFWYRQDPGLGLRLIYFSYDVKMKEKGDIPEGYSVSREKKERFSLILESASTNQTSMYLCASSHQQASNQPQHFGDGTRLSIL.

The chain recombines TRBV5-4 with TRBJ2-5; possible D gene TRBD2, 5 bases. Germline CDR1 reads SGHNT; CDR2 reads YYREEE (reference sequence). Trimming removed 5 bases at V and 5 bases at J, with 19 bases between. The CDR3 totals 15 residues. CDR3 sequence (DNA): TGTGCCAGCAGTTTCGAGGGAGCCTTTGGGGAGACCCAGTACTTC. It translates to CASSFEGAFGETQYF.

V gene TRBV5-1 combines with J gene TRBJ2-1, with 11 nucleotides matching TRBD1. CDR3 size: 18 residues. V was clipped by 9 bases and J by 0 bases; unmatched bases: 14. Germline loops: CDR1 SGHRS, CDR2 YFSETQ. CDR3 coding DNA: TGCGCCACCTCCCGAGGGACAGGGGGTTCAAGCTCCTACAATGAGCAGTTCTTC. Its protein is CATSRGTGGSSSYNEQFF. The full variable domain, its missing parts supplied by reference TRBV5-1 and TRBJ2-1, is KAGVTQTPRYLIKTRGQQVTLSCSPISGHRSVSWYQQTPGQGLQFLFEYFSETQRNKGNFPGRFSGRQFSNSRSEMNVSTLELGDSALYLCATSRGTGGSSSYNEQFFGPGTRLTVL.

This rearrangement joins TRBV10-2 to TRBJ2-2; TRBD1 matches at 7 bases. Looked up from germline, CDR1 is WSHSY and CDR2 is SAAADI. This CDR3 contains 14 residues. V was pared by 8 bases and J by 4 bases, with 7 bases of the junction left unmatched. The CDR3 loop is CASGQPGGTGELFF. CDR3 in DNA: TGCGCCAGCGGCCAGCCAGGGGGCACCGGGGAGCTGTTTTTT.

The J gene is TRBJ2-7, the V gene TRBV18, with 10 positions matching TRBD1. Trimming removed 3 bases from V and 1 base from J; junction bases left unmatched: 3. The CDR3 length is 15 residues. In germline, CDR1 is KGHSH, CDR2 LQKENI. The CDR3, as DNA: TGTGCCAGCTCACCGACAGGGGGCGCTTCCTACGAGCAGTACTTC. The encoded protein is CASSPTGGASYEQYF.

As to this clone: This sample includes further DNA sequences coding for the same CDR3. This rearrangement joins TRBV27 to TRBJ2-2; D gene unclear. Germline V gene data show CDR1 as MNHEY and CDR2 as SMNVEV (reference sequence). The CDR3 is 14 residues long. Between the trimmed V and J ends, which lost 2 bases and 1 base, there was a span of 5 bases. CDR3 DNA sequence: TGTGCCAGCAGTTTAGTGCGGAACACCGGGGAGCTGTTTTTT. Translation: CASSLVRNTGELFF.

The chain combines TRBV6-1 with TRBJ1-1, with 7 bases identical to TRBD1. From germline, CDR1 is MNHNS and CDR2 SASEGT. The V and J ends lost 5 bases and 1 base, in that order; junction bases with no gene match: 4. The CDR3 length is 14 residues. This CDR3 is CASSRDSGNTEAFF. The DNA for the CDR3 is TGTGCCAGCAGTCGGGACAGCGGGAACACTGAAGCTTTCTTT.

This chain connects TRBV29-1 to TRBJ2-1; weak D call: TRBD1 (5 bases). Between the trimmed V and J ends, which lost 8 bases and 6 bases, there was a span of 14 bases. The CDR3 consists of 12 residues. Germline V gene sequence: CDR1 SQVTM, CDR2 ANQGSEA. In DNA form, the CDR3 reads TGCAGCATACCCCTAGACAGCAATGAGCAGTTCTTC. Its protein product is CSIPLDSNEQFF.

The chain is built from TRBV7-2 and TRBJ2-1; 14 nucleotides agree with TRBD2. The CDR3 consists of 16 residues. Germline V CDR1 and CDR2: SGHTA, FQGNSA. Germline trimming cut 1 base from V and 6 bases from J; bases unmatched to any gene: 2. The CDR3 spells CASSLEGTSGSNEQFF. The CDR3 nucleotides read TGTGCCAGCAGCTTAGAGGGGACTAGCGGGAGCAATGAGCAGTTCTTC.

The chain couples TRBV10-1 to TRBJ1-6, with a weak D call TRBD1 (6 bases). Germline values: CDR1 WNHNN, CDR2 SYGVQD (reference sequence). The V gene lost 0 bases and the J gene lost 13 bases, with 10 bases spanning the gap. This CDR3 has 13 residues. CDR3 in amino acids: CASSESLQGPLHF. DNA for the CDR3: TGCGCCAGCAGTGAGTCGTTGCAGGGGCCCCTCCACTTT.

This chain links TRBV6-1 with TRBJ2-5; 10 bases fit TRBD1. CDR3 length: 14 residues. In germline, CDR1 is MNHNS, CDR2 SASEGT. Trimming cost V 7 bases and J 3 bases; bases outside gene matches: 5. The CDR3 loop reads CASTTGTGEETQYF. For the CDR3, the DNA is TGTGCCAGCACTACCGGGACAGGGGAAGAGACCCAGTACTTC.

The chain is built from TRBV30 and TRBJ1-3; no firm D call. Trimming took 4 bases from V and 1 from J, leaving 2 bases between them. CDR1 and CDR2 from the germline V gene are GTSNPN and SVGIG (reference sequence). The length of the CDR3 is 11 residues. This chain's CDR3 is CAWISGNTIYF. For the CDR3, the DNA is TGTGCCTGGATATCTGGAAACACCATATATTTT.

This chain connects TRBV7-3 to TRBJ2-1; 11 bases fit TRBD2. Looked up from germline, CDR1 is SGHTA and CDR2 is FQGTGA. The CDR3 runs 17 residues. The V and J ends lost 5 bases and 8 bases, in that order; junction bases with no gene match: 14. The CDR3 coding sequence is TGTGCCAGCAGCCTCGTCCCCATAGCGGGGGGGCGGGATGAGCAGTTCTTC. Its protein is CASSLVPIAGGRDEQFF.

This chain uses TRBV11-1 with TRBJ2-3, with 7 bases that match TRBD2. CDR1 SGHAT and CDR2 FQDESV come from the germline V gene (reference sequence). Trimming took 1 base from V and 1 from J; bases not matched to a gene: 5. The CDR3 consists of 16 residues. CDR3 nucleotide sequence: TGTGCCAGCAGCTTAGGGAGCGGGACCGGCACAGATACGCAGTATTTT. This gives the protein CASSLGSGTGTDTQYF.

The CDR3 spells CASSPSSTGLYGYTF. Written as DNA, the CDR3 is TGTGCCAGCAGCCCTAGCTCTACGGGTCTCTATGGCTACACCTTC. The J gene is TRBJ1-2, the V gene TRBV7-8; D call uncertain. V was pared by 5 bases and J by 4 bases, with 17 bases between. CDR1 SGHVS and CDR2 FQNEAQ come from the germline V gene. The length of the CDR3 is 15 residues.

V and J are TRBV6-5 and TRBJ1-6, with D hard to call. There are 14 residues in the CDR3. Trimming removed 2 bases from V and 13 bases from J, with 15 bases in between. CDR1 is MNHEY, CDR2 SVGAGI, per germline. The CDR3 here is CASSYPPHFSPLHF. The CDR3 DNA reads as TGTGCCAGCAGTTACCCCCCCCACTTTAGTCCCCTCCACTTT.

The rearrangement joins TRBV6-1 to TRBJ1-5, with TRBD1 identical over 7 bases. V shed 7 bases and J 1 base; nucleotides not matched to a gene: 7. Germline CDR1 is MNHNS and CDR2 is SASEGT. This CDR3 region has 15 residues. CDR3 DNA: TGTGCCAGCACCACACAGGGGTTGAGCAATCAGCCCCAGCATTTT. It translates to CASTTQGLSNQPQHF.

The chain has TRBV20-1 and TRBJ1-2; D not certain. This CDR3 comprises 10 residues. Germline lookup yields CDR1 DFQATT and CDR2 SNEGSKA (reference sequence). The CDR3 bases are TGCAGCGATCGTACTGATGGCTACACCTTC. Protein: CSDRTDGYTF.

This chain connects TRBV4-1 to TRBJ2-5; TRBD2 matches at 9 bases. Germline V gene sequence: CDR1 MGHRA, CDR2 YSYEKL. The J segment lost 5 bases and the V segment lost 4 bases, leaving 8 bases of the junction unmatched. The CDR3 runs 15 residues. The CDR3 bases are TGCGCCAGCAGCCTATCCGGGACTAGCCTGGAGACCCAGTACTTC. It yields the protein CASSLSGTSLETQYF.

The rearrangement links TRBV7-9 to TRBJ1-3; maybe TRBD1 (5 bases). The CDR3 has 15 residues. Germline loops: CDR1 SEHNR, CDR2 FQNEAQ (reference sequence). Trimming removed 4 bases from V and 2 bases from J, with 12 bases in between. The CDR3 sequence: CASSWYGGAGNTIYF. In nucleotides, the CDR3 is TGTGCCAGCAGCTGGTACGGGGGGGCTGGAAACACCATATATTTT.

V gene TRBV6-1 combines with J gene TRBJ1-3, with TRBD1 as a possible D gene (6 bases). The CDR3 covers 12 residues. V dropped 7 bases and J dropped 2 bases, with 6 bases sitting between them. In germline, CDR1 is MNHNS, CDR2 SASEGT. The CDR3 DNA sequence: TGTGCCAGCACAGGGGCTGGAAACACCATATATTTT. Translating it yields CASTGAGNTIYF.